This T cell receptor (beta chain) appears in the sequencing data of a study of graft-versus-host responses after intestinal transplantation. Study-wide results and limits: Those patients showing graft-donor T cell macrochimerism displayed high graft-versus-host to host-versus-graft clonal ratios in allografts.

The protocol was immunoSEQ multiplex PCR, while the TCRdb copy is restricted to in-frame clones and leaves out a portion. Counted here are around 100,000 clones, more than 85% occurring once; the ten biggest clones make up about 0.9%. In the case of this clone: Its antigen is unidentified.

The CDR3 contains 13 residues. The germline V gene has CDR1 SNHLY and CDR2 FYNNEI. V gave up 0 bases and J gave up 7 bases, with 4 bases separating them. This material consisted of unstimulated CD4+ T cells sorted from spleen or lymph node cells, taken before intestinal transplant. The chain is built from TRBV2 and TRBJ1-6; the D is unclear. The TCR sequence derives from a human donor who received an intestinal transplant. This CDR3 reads CASSEAWNSPLHF. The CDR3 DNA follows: TGTGCCAGCAGTGAAGCCTGGAATTCACCCCTCCACTTT.